What follows describes a single T cell receptor beta chain. It has no known antigen specificity. One base away there is no much larger clone; base qualities are not given. In the paper's terms, the treatment or condition label means: oral pan-JAK inhibitor, 5-10 mg twice daily. Lesional scalp punch biopsies and peripheral blood were obtained from alopecia areata patients. PBMCs were isolated by density centrifugation and stained for CD3, CD4 and CD8, and CD4+ and CD8+ T cells were sorted on a FACSAria. This specimen belongs to a study of CD8+ T cells in alopecia areata (dated by TCRdb to the late 2010s). Some background on the complete study: Treated patients were enrolled in an open-label pilot trial of oral tofacitinib, 5 to 10 mg twice daily, for moderate-to-severe alopecia areata. TCRbeta CDR3 regions were amplified by immunoSEQ multiplex PCR with 35 Vbeta forward and 13 Jbeta reverse primers. Biopsies were taken from tofacitinib-treated patients at baseline and at 4 and 24 weeks of treatment, and a later scalp biopsy was taken in several of the tofacitinib-treated patients. Patients stayed on tofacitinib for 6 to 18 months and then had 6 months of follow-up off drug so that delayed response and recurrence could be assessed. Disease severity in treated patients was measured with the SALT score, which quantifies the percentage of affected scalp surface area. Scalp clonality was compared across normal scalp (n=4), patchy alopecia areata scalp (n=8), and alopecia totalis/universalis scalp (n=8). On the human side, TCRbeta sequencing was run on scalp tissue and on sorted CD4+ and CD8+ peripheral blood T cells from healthy controls and from alopecia areata patients with either patchy or totalis/universalis disease. The RNA source kit depended on sample type: the PAXgene miRNA kit for fixed scalp, the miRNeasy kit for PBMCs, and the RNeasy kit for mouse skin. In both human patients and the C3H/HeJ mouse model, the study applied high-throughput TCRbeta sequencing to look at T cell clonal expansion in alopecia areata. Here is what the overall study found, with its caveats: Scalp clonality and the number of expanded CD8+ clones among the top 100 scalp clones were significantly decreased by tofacitinib. Unlike mouse skin, where gammadelta T cells dominate, normal human skin contains resident alphabeta T cells that get sequenced too, which complicates analysis of the scalp TCR repertoire. Shared TCR sequences between patients were less evident than in mice, which may be partly attributable to HLA diversity in the patient population. Higher clonality and more expanded CD8+ clones were observed in lesional scalp than in normal scalp, particularly in alopecia totalis/universalis, a finding suggestive of antigenic drive. Because the treated cohort was small and had only one nonresponder, larger studies are needed to examine links between baseline CD8+ expansion and response. Many expanded lesional clones persisted in scalp and blood during tofacitinib treatment, which may partly explain relapse after stopping treatment.

The library was made by the immunoSEQ multiplex PCR assay. RNA was extracted from all samples and reverse transcribed into cDNA as template for TCR sequencing. First-strand cDNA was synthesized with SuperScript III using a 2:1 mix of oligo-dT and random hexamers. A synthetic immune receptor repertoire was used to assess amplification bias, and residual bias was removed computationally. The authors' analysis ran thus. After raw reads were preprocessed to remove errors, the CDR3 was defined following IMGT conventions as running from the conserved cysteine to phenylalanine. Clonality was computed as 1 minus the Shannon entropy, with the entropy normalized by log2 of the number of productive unique TCRs. Whether each scalp clone was CD4 or CD8 was inferred by checking scalp TCRbeta sequences against the CD4 and CD8 repertoires from sorted blood. The source is immuneACCESS, and TCRdb retained only in-frame sequences with V and J called. Part of the clones is not carried over; for the studies checked, unresolved V genes explain less than half of this, and the remainder is unexplained. V and J calls plus clone size are reproduced from that table; the DNA served to infer D and trimming. The sample table contains hundreds of thousands of clones; only one count was recorded for 66% of them. The ten top clones hold roughly 1.2% of the sample.

CDR1 SQVTM and CDR2 ANQGSEA were looked up in the germline V gene. The junction shows trimming of 3 bases on V and 12 bases on J, plus 11 bases between the germline ends. The CDR3 numbers 10 residues from cysteine through phenylalanine. The only DNA kept is the CDR3, 30 bases in frame from the first base. The TCR originated in a human donor with alopecia areata. The input for sequencing was CD4+ T cells sorted from blood, taken at approximately week 45, from a patient treated with tofacitinib. The chain is encoded by TRBV29-1 joined to TRBJ1-2, with TRBD1 perhaps the D gene, on 5 matching bases. CDR3 sequence: CSVDGRGHTF. The DNA sequence is given as TGCAGCGTTGATGGGCGGGGACACACCTTC.